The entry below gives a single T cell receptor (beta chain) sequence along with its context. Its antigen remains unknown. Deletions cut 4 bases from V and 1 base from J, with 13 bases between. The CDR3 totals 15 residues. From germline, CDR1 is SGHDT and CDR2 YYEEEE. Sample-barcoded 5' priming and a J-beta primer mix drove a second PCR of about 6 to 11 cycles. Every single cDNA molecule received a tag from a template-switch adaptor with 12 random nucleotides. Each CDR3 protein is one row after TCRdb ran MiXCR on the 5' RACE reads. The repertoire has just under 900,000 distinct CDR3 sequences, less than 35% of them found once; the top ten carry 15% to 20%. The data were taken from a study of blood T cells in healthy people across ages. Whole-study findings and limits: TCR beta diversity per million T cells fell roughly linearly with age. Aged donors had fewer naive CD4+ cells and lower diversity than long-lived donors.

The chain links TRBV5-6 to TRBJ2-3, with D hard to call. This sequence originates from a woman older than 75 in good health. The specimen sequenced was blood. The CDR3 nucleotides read TGTGCCAGCAGCCTAGGATGGCAGGGCACAGATACGCAGTATTTT. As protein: CASSLGWQGTDTQYF.